This T cell receptor beta chain was obtained from a study of cytotoxic CD8 clonotypes in ibrutinib-treated CLL. Profiling relied on immunoSEQ multiplex PCR, and the TCRdb table lists in-frame clones only, not all of them. The sample records roughly 76,000 clones, about 84% being singletons. V was shortened by 2 bases and J by 1 base, with 11 bases between the two germline ends. The CDR3 runs 15 residues. Germline V CDR1 and CDR2: MNHNS, SASEGT. This sample comprised PBMCs, obtained at disease progression, from a patient treated with ibrutinib. The chain couples TRBV6-1 to TRBJ1-2; maybe TRBD1 (5 bases). The origin of this receptor is a human donor with chronic lymphocytic leukemia. The CDR3 is CASSESRVFNYGYTF. CDR3 DNA: TGTGCCAGCAGTGAAAGCAGGGTTTTTAACTATGGCTACACCTTC.